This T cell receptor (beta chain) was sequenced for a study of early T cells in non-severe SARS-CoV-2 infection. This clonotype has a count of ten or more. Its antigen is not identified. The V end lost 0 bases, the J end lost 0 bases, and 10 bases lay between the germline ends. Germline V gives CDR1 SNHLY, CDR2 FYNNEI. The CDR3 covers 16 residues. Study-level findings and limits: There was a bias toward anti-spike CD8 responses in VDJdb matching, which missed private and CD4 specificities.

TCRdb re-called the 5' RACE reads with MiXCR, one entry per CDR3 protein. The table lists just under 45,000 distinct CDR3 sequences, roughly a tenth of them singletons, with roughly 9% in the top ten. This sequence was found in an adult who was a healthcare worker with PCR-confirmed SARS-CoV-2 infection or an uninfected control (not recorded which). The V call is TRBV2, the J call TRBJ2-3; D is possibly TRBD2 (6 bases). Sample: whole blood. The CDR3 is CASSEAPGVSTDTQYF. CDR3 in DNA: TGTGCCAGCAGTGAAGCGCCGGGGGTTAGCACAGATACGCAGTATTTT.